The 4 T cell receptor beta chains below all came from one sample that was sequenced in a study of CD8+CD57+ T cells in acquired aplastic anemia. For CDR3 and TCR beta VDJ profiling, genomic DNA was the template used. TCRdb re-called the reads through MiXCR, storing one row per CDR3 protein. Of 180,000 or so distinct CDR3 sequences in the sample, about half are singletons; the top ten hold about 1.8%. In patients chosen for sequencing, flow cytometry had shown CD8+CD57+ cell expansion. Sequenced material: sorted CD4+, CD8+, or CD8+CD57+ T cells (not recorded which) from PBMCs. The receptor set was obtained from a human donor with aplastic anemia.

In DNA form, the CDR3 reads TGCGCCAGCAGCGCGCCCATACTAGCGACCCAAGAGACCCAGTACTTC. Amino acid sequence: CASSAPILATQETQYF. J is TRBJ2-5 and V is TRBV5-1; 7 bases are shared with TRBD2. Germline CDR1 is SGHRS and CDR2 is YFSETQ. The CDR3 length is 16 residues. The ends lost 4 bases at V and 1 base at J; junction bases unmatched: 10.

In its sample, this clonotype was seen many times. In nucleotides, the CDR3 is TGTGCCGCGAGTAGGCTAGCGGGTAACACCGGGGAGCTGTTTTTT. This sequence encodes CAASRLAGNTGELFF. J is TRBJ2-2 and V is TRBV10-3, with 8 bases aligning to TRBD2. Germline V CDR1 and CDR2: ENHRY, SYGVKD. The CDR3 covers 15 residues. V trimming: 11 bases; J trimming: 2 bases; junction bases outside the gene matches: 10.

This sequence joins TRBV2 and TRBJ1-1; D unclear. With 7 bases removed from V and 3 bases from J, the gap between germline ends came to 9 bases. The CDR3 length is 12 residues. Germline lookup yields CDR1 SNHLY and CDR2 FYNNEI. CDR3 loop: CASKAEYTEAFF. The DNA for the CDR3 is TGTGCCAGCAAAGCGGAGTACACTGAAGCTTTCTTT.

In DNA form, the CDR3 reads TGCGCCAGCAGCCATCCGGAAGGGCCCTACGAGCAGTACTTC. Its translation: CASSHPEGPYEQYF. The chain joins TRBV5-1 to TRBJ2-7; D remains unclear. The CDR3 has 14 residues. V gave up 4 bases and J gave up 2 bases, with 13 bases separating them. Germline loops: CDR1 SGHRS, CDR2 YFSETQ.